The 21 T cell receptor beta chains below were found in one sample sequenced in a study of T cells in Graves' hyperthyroidism and ophthalmopathy. There were TCR beta CDR3 regions amplified from RNA transcripts. The HTBI set primed first-round TCR CDR3 RT-PCR. TCRdb reprocessed the multiplex PCR reads with MiXCR, giving one entry per CDR3 protein. The data contain some 300,000 distinct CDR3 sequences, roughly 15% of them singletons. Sequencing was carried out using blood. All receptors come from a woman aged 40 to 55 with Graves' hyperthyroidism.

The chain couples TRBV20-1 to TRBJ2-1, with 12 nucleotides matching TRBD2. The CDR3 length is 17 residues. CDR1 and CDR2 from the germline V gene are DFQATT and SNEGSKA (reference sequence). Trimming took 5 bases from V and 4 from J; bases not matched to a gene: 12. CDR3 loop: CSALGTSGLRSYNEQFF. The DNA for the CDR3 is TGCAGTGCTCTCGGGACTAGCGGGCTCAGGAGTTACAATGAGCAGTTCTTC.

This clonotype was counted ten times or more. The V gene is TRBV9, the J gene TRBJ2-3; D perhaps matches TRBD2 (6 bases). This CDR3 region has 16 residues. The germline V gene has CDR1 SGDLS and CDR2 YYNGEE. V was pared by 3 bases and J by 3 bases, with 17 bases between. CDR3 sequence reads: CASSAPISGVTDTQYF. The CDR3 DNA reads TGTGCCAGCAGCGCCCCGATCTCGGGAGTAACAGATACGCAGTATTTT.

This clonotype was seen only a few times. The rearrangement joins TRBV6-1 to TRBJ2-2, with D unresolved. V dropped 6 bases and J dropped 11 bases, with 16 bases sitting between them. Germline-derived CDR1 and CDR2 are MNHNS and SASEGT. CDR3 size: 13 residues. This CDR3 reads CASSPAVFSELFF. The CDR3 DNA follows: TGTGCCAGCAGCCCCGCAGTTTTTAGCGAGCTGTTTTTT.

V usage is TRBV28 and J usage is TRBJ2-5; D might be TRBD1 or TRBD2, each matching 5 bases. This CDR3 has 16 residues. Trimming left V 7 bases short and J 1 base short, with 19 bases between. Germline CDR1 reads MDHEN; CDR2 reads SYDVKM. The CDR3 region is CASTLDRGRAQETQYF. The CDR3, as DNA: TGTGCCAGCACCCTGGATCGGGGACGAGCCCAAGAGACCCAGTACTTC.

Only a few counts were recorded for this clonotype. This sequence joins TRBV19 and TRBJ1-1; D gene ambiguous. From germline, CDR1 is LNHDA and CDR2 SQIVND (reference sequence). This CDR3 spans 11 amino acids. V was pared by 7 bases and J by 0 bases, with 3 bases between. CDR3 sequence (DNA): TGTGCCAGTACACTGAACACTGAAGCTTTCTTT. It translates to CASTLNTEAFF.

Many counts were recorded for this clonotype. The chain links TRBV7-6 to TRBJ2-1; D gene unclear. The CDR3 is 14 residues long. V was cut by 5 bases and J by 4 bases, with 12 bases left in between. The V gene's germline CDR1 is SGHVS and CDR2 FNYEAQ. The CDR3 coding sequence is TGTGCCAGCAGCCCCCGGACGCAGTACAATGAGCAGTTCTTC. Protein sequence: CASSPRTQYNEQFF. The variable domain in full, completed from reference TRBV7-6 and TRBJ2-1, reads GAGVSQSPRYKVTKRGQDVALRCDPISGHVSLYWYRQALGQGPEFLTYFNYEAQQDKSGLPNDRFSAERPEGSISTLTIQRTEQRDSAMYRCASSPRTQYNEQFFGPGTRLTVL.

This clonotype was observed at least ten times. The chain links TRBV5-4 to TRBJ1-1; the D is unclear. Trimming shortened V by 4 bases and J by 3 bases, and 10 bases separated the two germline ends. The CDR3 is 13 amino acids. Germline CDR1 SGHNT, CDR2 YYREEE (reference sequence). The DNA of the CDR3 is TGTGCCAGCAGCGGAAGGTCGGACACTGAAGCTTTCTTT. Its translation: CASSGRSDTEAFF.

This clonotype showed up many times. The rearrangement links TRBV20-1 to TRBJ2-4; no definite D call. Germline V gives CDR1 DFQATT, CDR2 SNEGSKA (reference sequence). V was pared by 6 bases and J by 8 bases, with 14 bases between. The CDR3 is made up of 12 amino acids. For the CDR3, the DNA is TGCAGTGCCTCCGGCCCAAGGCACATTCAGTACTTC. Protein product: CSASGPRHIQYF.

The chain couples TRBV20-1 to TRBJ2-7; 11 bases map to TRBD1. Germline loops: CDR1 DFQATT, CDR2 SNEGSKA (reference sequence). Unmatched junction bases numbered 6, after V lost 6 bases and J lost 2 bases. The CDR3 length is 14 residues. The CDR3 region has the DNA TGCAGTGCCGGACAGGGGGCGACTCCCTACGAGCAGTACTTC. It yields the protein CSAGQGATPYEQYF.

The chain has TRBV7-9 and TRBJ2-2; either TRBD1 or TRBD2 may fit D (5 bases each). Germline assignment: CDR1 SEHNR and CDR2 FQNEAQ (reference sequence). This CDR3 contains 16 residues. The germline V and J ends were trimmed by 8 bases and 2 bases, with 18 bases remaining between them. CDR3 nucleotides: TGTGCCAGCGCTCTCTTCTGGGACGCTAACACCGGGGAGCTGTTTTTT. This gives the protein CASALFWDANTGELFF. Supplemented by reference TRBV7-9 and TRBJ2-2, the full variable domain reads DTGVSQNPRHKITKRGQNVTFRCDPISEHNRLYWYRQTLGQGPEFLTYFQNEAQLEKSRLLSDRFSAERPKGSFSTLEIQRTEQGDSAMYLCASALFWDANTGELFFGEGSRLTVL.

J is TRBJ2-1 and V is TRBV7-6, with 10 positions matching TRBD2. Germline V lookup: CDR1 SGHVS, CDR2 FNYEAQ. V was pared by 5 bases and J by 6 bases, with 19 bases of the junction left unmatched. The CDR3 extends over 19 amino acids. Here the CDR3 DNA reads TGTGCCAGCAGCCCTAATCCCGGGACTAGCGACCCTCAAGGCAATGAGCAGTTCTTC. It specifies CASSPNPGTSDPQGNEQFF.

This clonotype was picked up many times. The chain uses TRBV28 and TRBJ1-5, with a weak D call TRBD1 (6 bases). The germline gives CDR1 MDHEN, CDR2 SYDVKM. The V and J ends lost 4 bases and 6 bases respectively, with 19 bases between them. The CDR3 runs 16 residues. CDR3 sequence reads: CASSSGQTVFSQPQHF. In DNA form, the CDR3 reads TGTGCCAGCAGTTCAGGACAGACCGTCTTTAGTCAGCCCCAGCATTTT.

This clonotype was observed at least ten times. The J gene is TRBJ2-7, the V gene TRBV6-2 or TRBV6-3, with TRBD1 identical over 9 bases. J gave up 3 bases and V 4 bases, and 7 bases lay outside the gene matches. CDR3 length: 15 amino acids. Germline values: CDR1 MNHEY, CDR2 SVGEGT. As DNA, the CDR3 is TGTGCCAGCAGTTTCCGGGACAGGGAGTACTACGAGCAGTACTTC. Encoded protein: CASSFRDREYYEQYF.

The chain uses TRBV6-5 and TRBJ2-5; 9 positions match TRBD2. The CDR3 has 17 amino acids. V lost 2 bases, J lost 5 bases, and 12 bases stayed unmatched. The germline V gene encodes CDR1 MNHEY and CDR2 SVGAGI. The CDR3 nucleotides are TGTGCCAGCAGTTACATAAGCCGCGGCGGGAGGGAGGAGACCCAGTACTTC. The encoded protein is CASSYISRGGREETQYF.

This clonotype turned up a few times. This chain links TRBV6-2 or TRBV6-3 with TRBJ2-7, with 10 bases fitting TRBD2. The junction had 9 bases not matched to a gene; V was cut back by 8 bases and J by 2 bases. From germline, CDR1 is MNHEY and CDR2 SVGEGT. This CDR3 region has 15 residues. The CDR3 reads CASLGAGGPTYEQYF. The CDR3, as DNA: TGTGCCAGCCTCGGAGCGGGAGGGCCCACCTACGAGCAGTACTTC.

This clonotype was picked up many times. The rearrangement links TRBV7-9 to TRBJ2-5, with D perhaps TRBD1 (5 bases). CDR3 length: 15 residues. Deletions cut 11 bases from V and 4 bases from J, with 23 bases between. In germline, CDR1 is SEHNR, CDR2 FQNEAQ (reference sequence). The chain's CDR3 is CAGENLNRGAETQYF. For the CDR3, the DNA is TGTGCCGGCGAGAACCTCAACCGTGGGGCAGAGACCCAGTACTTC.

This clonotype was counted at least ten times. The V and J genes are TRBV6-5 and TRBJ2-1, with 8 bases identical to TRBD1. The CDR3 has 14 residues. V gave up 0 bases and J gave up 8 bases; unmatched junction bases: 3. Germline V gives CDR1 MNHEY, CDR2 SVGAGI. The CDR3 here is CASSYSRGRDEQFF. Here the CDR3 DNA reads TGTGCCAGCAGTTACTCCAGGGGGCGGGATGAGCAGTTCTTC.

This clonotype was seen a few times. The chain joins TRBV5-1 to TRBJ2-5, with 12 bases aligning to TRBD2. The J segment lost 5 bases and the V segment lost 4 bases, leaving 12 bases of the junction unmatched. Germline CDR1 and CDR2: SGHRS and YFSETQ. The CDR3 spans 17 residues. The CDR3 loop reads CASSPLPSGRAGETQYF. As DNA, the CDR3 is TGCGCCAGCAGCCCGCTTCCTAGCGGGAGGGCGGGGGAGACCCAGTACTTC.

The CDR3 coding sequence is TGTGCCAGCAGCTTAGCGGGGGTCACCGGGGAGCTGTTTTTT. Amino acids: CASSLAGVTGELFF. V and J are TRBV11-1 and TRBJ2-2; D is possibly TRBD1 or TRBD2 (5 bases each). This CDR3 is built from 14 residues. V lost 0 bases and J lost 4, with 6 bases in between. Germline V gives CDR1 SGHAT, CDR2 FQDESV (reference sequence). The variable domain in full, with the rest retrieved from reference TRBV11-1 and TRBJ2-2, is EAEVAQSPRYKITEKSQAVAFWCDPISGHATLYWYRQILGQGPELLVQFQDESVVDDSQLPKDRFSAERLKGVDSTLKIQPAELGDSAMYLCASSLAGVTGELFFGEGSRLTVL.

The gene calls are TRBV14 and TRBJ2-3, with TRBD2 identical over 9 bases. Germline lookup yields CDR1 SGHDN and CDR2 FVKESK. This CDR3 contains 17 residues. Germline trimming cut 1 base from V and 9 bases from J; bases unmatched to any gene: 14. The CDR3 DNA reads TGTGCCAGCAGCCAAGGGGGACTAGCCTCGAGAAGGTTAACGCAGTATTTT. Protein: CASSQGGLASRRLTQYF.

There are many counts of this clonotype. This chain uses TRBV5-6 with TRBJ1-1; the D is unclear. The CDR3 has 14 residues. V lost 4 bases, J lost 5 bases, and 15 bases lay in between. Germline loops: CDR1 SGHDT, CDR2 YYEEEE. The CDR3 region is CASSPRGERTEAFF. CDR3 coding DNA: TGTGCCAGCAGCCCTCGGGGTGAACGGACTGAAGCTTTCTTT.